Reported below is one T cell receptor (beta chain). Sample-barcoded 5' priming and a J-beta primer mix drove a second PCR of roughly 6 to 12 cycles. Each cDNA molecule received a tag from a template-switch adaptor that had 12 random nucleotides. TCRdb passed the 5' RACE reads through MiXCR, listing each CDR3 protein once. Altogether hundreds of thousands of distinct CDR3 sequences are present, around 48% being singletons, with the ten largest covering around a third. This sample is part of a study of blood T cells in healthy people across ages. The wider study: About one barcoded beta molecule was captured per two T cells (by template switching).

CDR3 length: 15 residues. CDR1 is SGHVS and CDR2 is FNYEAQ in the germline V gene. In terms of origin and age, donors were healthy Caucasian individuals from Russia aged about 6 to 100. The genes are TRBV7-6 and TRBJ2-5; D possibly uses TRBD1 or TRBD2 (5 bases each). The last part of the DNA fits TRBJ2-7 better; the J call may be wrong. The sample consisted of blood. This clonotype was sampled from a woman in her fifties or sixties in good health. CDR3 nucleotide sequence: TGTGCCAGCAGCTTACGGGACGGGTCGAACTACGAGCAGTACTTC. Its translation: CASSLRDGSNYEQYF.